This TCR beta chain was observed in a study of shared clonotypes between healthy human individuals. Selected positively for CCR7 and CD45RO-negative, naive CD8 cells excluded terminally differentiated effector memory CD45RA+ cells. Donors, healthy HIV-negative adults, lacked recent acute infections or vaccinations. The length of the CDR3 is 15 residues. Germline CDR1 is MDHEN and CDR2 is SYDVKM. The V end was cut by 2 bases, the J end by 5 bases, with 16 bases between. Points from the study as a whole: Only blood underwent sampling, and tissue repertoires likely differ.

Clones were sequenced by immunoSEQ multiplex PCR, and TCRdb holds only the in-frame ones, with some missing. The data show nearly 2 million clones, with roughly 95% seen just once and 1.2% held by the top ten. With respect to this clone: What it binds is unknown.

This receptor was identified in a young man in good health. Material: naive CD8+ T cells sorted from blood. The chain combines TRBV28 with TRBJ2-7, with unresolved D. CDR3 sequence reads: CASSLRLRHTNEQYF. CDR3 DNA: TGTGCCAGCAGTTTAAGGCTCAGACACACCAACGAGCAGTACTTC.